This T cell receptor (beta chain) came from a study of graft-versus-host responses after intestinal transplantation. Study-level background: Recipients were all induced with anti-thymocyte globulin, then given tacrolimus and steroids for about 3 years.

The CDR3 loop spans 10 amino acids. The J segment lost 6 bases and the V segment lost 4 bases, leaving 0 bases of the junction unmatched. Germline loops: CDR1 SQVTM, CDR2 ANQGSEA. With regard to this clone: Its antigen remains unknown.

Repertoires were generated with immunoSEQ multiplex PCR, while TCRdb's copy carries only in-frame clones and drops some. The sample holds 19,000 or so clones; around nine tenths are singletons and the top ten take 9.4%. Regarding the study as a whole: GvH clones occurred in recipient marrow; some first appeared in ileum or blood.

The receptor's source is a human patient who received an intestinal transplant, so some T cells may come from the graft donor. Sequencing used PBMCs, obtained approximately 240 days after intestinal transplant. This chain uses TRBV29-1 with TRBJ2-7; 7 bases align to TRBD2. The CDR3 reads CSVGGGEQYF. DNA for the CDR3: TGCAGCGTTGGGGGGGGCGAGCAGTACTTC.